Described below is a single T cell receptor (beta chain) sequence and its context. As yet, its antigen is unknown. These data come from a study of vaccination and CD4 T cells after COVID-19. Regarding treatment: approximately 9-day PBMC culture with coronavirus spike peptide pools or control peptides (ViraFEST assay). CD4+ T lymphocytes from the unexposed donor were collected before the COVID-19 pandemic (2011-2018). ViraFEST stimulated the growth of antigen-specific T cells using peptide pools and subsequently profiled their TCRs by sequencing. The CDR3 totals 13 residues. Germline CDR1 is GTSNPN and CDR2 is SVGIG (reference sequence). Trimming stripped 3 bases from V and 2 bases from J, with 5 bases between. Study-level points and caveats: For convalescent patients, 304 of the 307 vaccine-specific clones analyzed were classified as spike mono-reactive. For convalescent patients, a median around 90% of reactive clones surfaced exclusively after vaccination.

Sequencing of DNA taken from cultured CD4+ T cells relied on the Oncomine TCR Beta short-read assay. One entry per CDR3 protein, called by TCRdb with MiXCR from the PCR reads. The sample records roughly 4,200 distinct CDR3 sequences, about 71% being singletons. The receptor comes from a human donor in good health. The V gene is TRBV30, the J gene TRBJ2-6, with D unclear. Sequenced: CD4+ T cells from blood, cultured in vitro. As DNA, the CDR3 is TGTGCCTGGAGCCCTCCTGGGGCCAACGTCCTGACTTTC. Amino acids: CAWSPPGANVLTF.